This T cell receptor (beta chain) comes out of a study of cytomegalovirus exposure and HLA in healthy donors. With respect to this clone: What it recognizes is unknown.

Study-level findings and limits: Using a false discovery rate of 0.05, a later analysis showed that approximately 17,000 TCR beta sequences were associated with HLA alleles. V segments that were indistinguishable, TRBV6-2 and TRBV6-3 among them, were omitted from analysis.

This CDR3 contains 15 residues. J gave up 5 bases and V 0 bases, and 2 bases lay outside the gene matches. Germline values: CDR1 MNHNY, CDR2 SVGAGI (reference sequence). The PCR was carried out with 60 Vbeta primers and 13 Jbeta primers. This table comes from immunoSEQ multiplex PCR, and its TCRdb copy is limited to in-frame clones, with some not included. The table has about 140,000 clones, approximately 83% seen once. What was sequenced was PBMCs. The J gene is TRBJ2-1, the V gene TRBV6-6, with 9 bases lining up with TRBD2. The origin of this receptor is a woman in her forties in good health and CMV-seronegative. The DNA of the CDR3 is TGTGCCAGCAGTTACTCGTTAGCGGGGGACAATGAGCAGTTCTTC. Protein product: CASSYSLAGDNEQFF.